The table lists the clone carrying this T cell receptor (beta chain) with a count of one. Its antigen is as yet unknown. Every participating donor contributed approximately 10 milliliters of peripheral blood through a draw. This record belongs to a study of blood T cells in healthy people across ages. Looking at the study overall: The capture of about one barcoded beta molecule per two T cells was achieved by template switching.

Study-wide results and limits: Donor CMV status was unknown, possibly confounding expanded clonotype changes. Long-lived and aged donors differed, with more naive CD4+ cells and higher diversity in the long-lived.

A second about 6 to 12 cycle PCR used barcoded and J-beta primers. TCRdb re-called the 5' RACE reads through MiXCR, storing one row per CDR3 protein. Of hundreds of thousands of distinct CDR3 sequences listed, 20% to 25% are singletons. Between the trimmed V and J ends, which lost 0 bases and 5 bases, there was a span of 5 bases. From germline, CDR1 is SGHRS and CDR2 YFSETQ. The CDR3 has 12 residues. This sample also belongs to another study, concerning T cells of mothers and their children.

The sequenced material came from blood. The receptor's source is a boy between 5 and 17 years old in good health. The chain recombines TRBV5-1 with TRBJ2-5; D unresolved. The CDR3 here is CASSLEYETQYF. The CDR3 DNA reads TGCGCCAGCAGCTTGGAATATGAGACCCAGTACTTC.